Presented here are 10 T cell receptor beta chains from one specimen sequenced in a study of T cell responses to AZD1222 COVID-19 vaccine. Using immunoSEQ multiplex PCR, the repertoire was profiled, and TCRdb retains in-frame clones only, with some absent. The sample yields about 110,000 clones, roughly 91% seen once. The sample was peripheral blood, taken 28 days after the second AZD1222 dose. The receptors stem from an adult who received the AZD1222 COVID-19 vaccine.

For this clone: Other DNA sequences in this specimen translate into the identical CDR3. The chain couples TRBV9 to TRBJ2-3, with D uncertain. This CDR3 comprises 12 residues. CDR1 and CDR2 (germline): SGDLS, YYNGEE. V lost 0 bases and J 4 bases, leaving 3 bases between the germline ends. CDR3 protein: CASSVGPDTQYF. The CDR3 region has the DNA TGTGCCAGCAGCGTAGGACCAGATACGCAGTATTTT.

This clone has a single count. The rearrangement uses TRBV7-6 and TRBJ2-7; D possibly corresponds to TRBD2 (6 bases). Germline lookup yields CDR1 SGHVS and CDR2 FNYEAQ. The CDR3 runs to 17 residues. Trimming left V 5 bases short and J 3 bases short, with 23 bases between. The CDR3 nucleotides read TGTGCCAGCAGCCCAGGGACGGGTTCAGTGGAGGGCTACGAGCAGTACTTC. This sequence encodes CASSPGTGSVEGYEQYF. Filled out from reference TRBV7-6 and TRBJ2-7, the complete variable domain reads GAGVSQSPRYKVTKRGQDVALRCDPISGHVSLYWYRQALGQGPEFLTYFNYEAQQDKSGLPNDRFSAERPEGSISTLTIQRTEQRDSAMYRCASSPGTGSVEGYEQYFGPGTRLTVT.

V usage is TRBV7-2 and J usage is TRBJ1-6; TRBD1 agrees at 7 bases. The CDR3 contains 15 residues. V trimming: 6 bases; J trimming: 11 bases; junction bases outside the gene matches: 13. Germline V gives CDR1 SGHTA, CDR2 FQGNSA. The CDR3 is CASRIVGTEEPPLHF. The DNA for the CDR3 is TGTGCCAGCAGGATAGTAGGGACAGAGGAGCCACCCCTCCACTTT.

The rearrangement joins TRBV3-1 (or the pseudogene TRBV3-2) to TRBJ2-2; TRBD2 matches at 7 bases. The CDR3 has 13 residues. CDR1 is LGHDT and CDR2 is YNNKEL in the germline V gene (reference sequence). V was pared by 5 bases and J by 7 bases, with 4 bases of the junction left unmatched. The CDR3 DNA follows: TGTGCCAGCAGCAAGTCGGGGGGCGGGGAGCTGTTTTTT. Translated, it gives CASSKSGGGELFF.

V gene TRBV5-1 combines with J gene TRBJ2-7, with 9 bases lining up with TRBD2. Germline values: CDR1 SGHRS, CDR2 YFSETQ. This CDR3 contains 16 residues. Trimming took 1 base from V and 0 from J; bases not matched to a gene: 5. The CDR3, as DNA: TGCGCCAGCAGCTTGAGCGGGGGGATCAGCTCCTACGAGCAGTACTTC. Encoded protein: CASSLSGGISSYEQYF.

The CDR3, as DNA: TGCGCCAGCAGTGGCCGGGACCAACAAGAGACCCAGTACTTC. Translated: CASSGRDQQETQYF. The genes are TRBV10-1 and TRBJ2-5; tentatively, D is TRBD1 or TRBD2 (5 bases each). Germline CDR1 and CDR2: WNHNN and SYGVQD (reference sequence). The V end lost 4 bases, the J end lost 2 bases, and 11 bases lay between the germline ends. CDR3 length: 14 amino acids.

V usage is TRBV5-6 and J usage is TRBJ1-6, with unresolved D. Looked up from germline, CDR1 is SGHDT and CDR2 is YYEEEE. The length of the CDR3 is 13 residues. Trimming stripped 1 base from V and 6 bases from J, with 5 bases between. DNA of the CDR3: TGTGCCAGCAGCTTGATGGGTAATTCACCCCTCCACTTT. Translating it yields CASSLMGNSPLHF.

The rearrangement uses TRBV3-1 (or the pseudogene TRBV3-2) and TRBJ2-3; 9 bases fit TRBD2. V lost 9 bases, J lost 0 bases, and 4 bases stayed unmatched. CDR3 length: 14 residues. Looked up from germline, CDR1 is LGHDT and CDR2 is YNNKEL (reference sequence). As DNA, the CDR3 is TGTGCCAGTACTAGCGGGTTTAGCACAGATACGCAGTATTTT. This gives the protein CASTSGFSTDTQYF.

This chain links TRBV6-5 with TRBJ1-1, with 8 bases identical to TRBD1. CDR3 length: 13 residues. J was trimmed by 11 bases and V by 5 bases; bases with no gene match: 10. The germline V gene encodes CDR1 MNHEY and CDR2 SVGAGI. The CDR3 loop is CASSTAWDRWAFF. The DNA of the CDR3 is TGTGCCAGCAGTACCGCGTGGGACAGGTGGGCTTTCTTT.

V usage is TRBV13 and J usage is TRBJ1-6; D remains unclear. Germline V gives CDR1 PRHDT, CDR2 FYEKMQ (reference sequence). V lost 5 bases and J 12 bases, leaving 8 bases between the germline ends. This CDR3 contains 11 residues. The CDR3 sequence: CASSHTGPLHF. In DNA form, the CDR3 reads TGTGCCAGCAGCCATACCGGACCCCTCCACTTT. Filled out from reference TRBV13 and TRBJ1-6, the complete variable domain reads AAGVIQSPRHLIKEKRETATLKCYPIPRHDTVYWYQQGPGQDPQFLISFYEKMQSDKGSIPDRFSAQQFSDYHSELNMSSLELGDSALYFCASSHTGPLHFGNGTRLTVT.